The subject of this entry is one TCR beta chain. Per the original data handling: The assay estimated nucleated cells by amplifying reference gene primers. The assay was immunoSEQ multiplex PCR, and TCRdb's table has in-frame clones only and misses some. Clone size and the V and J calls come from that table; the DNA yielded D and trimming. The data show approximately 200,000 clones, 86% seen once. The data originate from a study of blood T cell repertoires in COVID-19. Study-wide context: The origin of the acute and convalescent COVID-19 samples was the United States, Italy and Spain. The analysed material was cDNA or gDNA that came from T cells, B-cell-depleted T cells, or PBMCs.

The V end was cut by 4 bases, the J end by 8 bases, with 13 bases between. Germline V gene lookup returns CDR1 LGHNA and CDR2 YSLEER. The CDR3 loop spans 13 amino acids. Sequencing input: peripheral blood. This chain connects TRBV4-3 to TRBJ2-3; no firm D call. This sequence originates from a woman aged 45-59 years with acute or convalescent COVID-19. Here the CDR3 reads CASSPTASGTQYF. The CDR3 coding sequence is TGCGCCAGCAGCCCGACGGCCTCGGGTACGCAGTATTTT.